Sequencing of this TCR beta chain was carried out in a study of neurological immune-mediated disorders (dated by TCRdb to between 2017 and 2020). Regarding the study in general: Using UMI-based sequencing, the study compared peripheral blood TCR-beta repertoires from patients with HTLV-I-associated myelopathy (HAM/TSP), patients with multiple sclerosis, and healthy controls. The 106 TCR-beta libraries included longitudinal samples, technical triplicates and paired sorted CD4+ and CD8+ T-cell subsets alongside PBMC samples. Longitudinal HAM/TSP and healthy donors had 3 time-points each (about 3-40 month intervals). The cohort was made up of about 65 subjects, consisting of roughly 14 HAM/TSP patients, roughly 35 multiple sclerosis patients and around 20 healthy controls.

This clonotype was recorded at least ten times. The target of this receptor is not known. No much larger clonotype is one base removed from it; base qualities were not supplied. This specimen's time point label, per the study, means: longitudinal time-point 3. The healthy controls were volunteers from blood banks in Maryland, USA. For the unsorted PBMC libraries, 2 million PBMCs were stored in RNAlater at -80 degrees C until RNA extraction and were used to generate the libraries. Peripheral blood was subjected to Ficoll-Hypaque density gradient centrifugation to isolate PBMCs, which were then cryopreserved in liquid nitrogen. V loses 2 bases of germline sequence and J loses 1 base, and the interval between the two ends is 10 bases. The CDR3, from cysteine to phenylalanine, totals 14 residues. Just CDR3 DNA is preserved here, 42 bases in frame from base 1. In the germline V gene, CDR1 corresponds to SGHRS and CDR2 to YFSETQ.

Points the paper makes about the study in general: No identical CDR3 amino acid sequences were shared among expanded clones across subjects, suggesting private TCR-beta repertoires in all groups. TCR clonal expansion was greatest in HAM/TSP patients and smallest in MS patients, who ranked below even healthy controls.

cDNA was synthesized by template-switch 5'RACE using a primer carrying a 10-nucleotide random unique molecular identifier by which each TCR transcript was tagged. Each sequencing run produced over 200 million TCR-beta sequences covering 15-18 subjects. The RNeasy kit was used to extract total RNA. The KAPA Real-time Library Amplification kit was used to amplify TCR-beta VDJ regions with primers for the TCR constant region and the 5'RACE anchor. Sample indexes and Illumina adaptors were added in a first PCR, and a second PCR then increased library yield. After Ampure bead purification, the roughly 650 bp TCR product was size-selected on a 2% E-gel SizeSelection system. Before pooling, libraries had their quality checked on a Bioanalyzer, their concentration measured with Qubit, and their quantity determined with the Kapa Library Quantification kit. An Illumina HiSeq 2500 was used to sequence the libraries paired-end at 2 x 150 bp. To increase sequence diversity, about 25-31% phiX was spiked into each library pool. The published analysis was carried out like this. The UMI-based MiGEC pipeline processed quality-filtered reads and removed over 85% of raw TCR sequences during error correction. IMGT germline references were used for alignment of VDJ genes, and clonotypes were defined by a unique CDR3 amino acid sequence together with V-J genes. VDJtools evaluated clonal expansion, Shannon diversity and CDR3 relatedness (CalcPairwiseDistances, ClusterSamples); CLCbio workbench built phylogenetic trees. A clone was classed as expanded if it had 8 or more unique UMIs, a cutoff based on coefficient-of-variation modelling across technical triplicates. TCRdb trimmed the raw reads at Q25, called clones with MiXCR and kept productive beta chains. Identical CDR3 protein sequences are pooled into one entry, listed with their most common genes and DNA. The V and J calls follow TCRdb's processing rather than the paper's. The sample contains around 42,000 distinct CDR3 sequences, about 14% of them found a single time. The ten most abundant clones make up 9.5% to 12% of the sample.

The chain couples TRBV5-1 to TRBJ2-7; the D gene is perhaps TRBD1, from 5 matching bases. Sequenced material: PBMCs. The clonotype originates from a man aged 25 to 40 in good health. Here the CDR3 is given as CASSFITGSYEQYF. The DNA sequence is given as TGCGCCAGCAGCTTTATTACAGGTTCCTACGAGCAGTACTTC.